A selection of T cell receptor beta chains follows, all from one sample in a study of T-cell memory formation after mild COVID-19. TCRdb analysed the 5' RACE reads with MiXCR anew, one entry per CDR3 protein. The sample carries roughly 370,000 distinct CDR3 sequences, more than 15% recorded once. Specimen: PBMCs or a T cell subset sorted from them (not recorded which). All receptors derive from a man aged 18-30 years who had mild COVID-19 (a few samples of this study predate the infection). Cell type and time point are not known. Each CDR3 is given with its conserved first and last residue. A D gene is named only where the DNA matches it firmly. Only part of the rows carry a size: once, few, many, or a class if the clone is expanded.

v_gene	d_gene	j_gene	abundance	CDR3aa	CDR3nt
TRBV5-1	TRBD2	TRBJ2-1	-	CASSSGTSGGTEQLF	TGCGCCAGCAGCTCCGGGACTAGCGGGGGGACTGAGCAGTTATTC
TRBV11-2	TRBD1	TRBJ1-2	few	CASSLDGTGPYGYTF	TGTGCCAGCAGCTTAGACGGGACAGGCCCCTATGGCTACACCTTC
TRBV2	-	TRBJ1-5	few	CASSEGQYSQPQHF	TGTGCCAGCAGTGAAGGACAGTATAGTCAGCCCCAGCATTTT
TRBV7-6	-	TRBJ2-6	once	CASSPREANVLTF	TGTGCCAGCAGCCCCCGGGAGGCCAACGTCCTGACTTTC
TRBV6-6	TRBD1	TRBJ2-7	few	CASFDFKVGGNSYEQYF	TGTGCCAGCTTCGATTTCAAGGTAGGGGGCAACTCCTACGAGCAGTACTTC
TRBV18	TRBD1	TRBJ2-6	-	CASSRQGSLTGANVLTF	TGTGCCAGCTCACGACAGGGATCGTTAACTGGGGCCAACGTCCTGACTTTC
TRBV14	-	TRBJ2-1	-	CASSPTGLSYNEQFF	TGTGCCAGCAGCCCTACAGGTCTCTCCTACAATGAGCAGTTCTTC
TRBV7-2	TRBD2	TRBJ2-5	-	CASSGTSGFYQETQYF	TGTGCCAGCAGCGGGACTAGCGGGTTCTACCAAGAGACCCAGTACTTC
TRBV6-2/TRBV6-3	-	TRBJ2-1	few	CASRLGANEQFF	TGTGCCAGCAGACTGGGGGCGAATGAGCAGTTCTTC
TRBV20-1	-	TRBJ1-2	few	CSAPFNYGYTF	TGCAGTGCTCCTTTTAACTATGGCTACACCTTC
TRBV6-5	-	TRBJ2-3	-	CASSYSRADTQYF	TGTGCCAGCAGTTACTCGAGGGCAGATACGCAGTATTTT
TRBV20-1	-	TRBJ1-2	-	CSARDLHTDRYGYTF	TGCAGTGCTAGAGATCTACATACCGACAGATATGGCTACACCTTC
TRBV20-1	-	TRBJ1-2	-	CSARDAAGTYYGYTF	TGCAGTGCTAGAGATGCTGCAGGGACCTACTATGGCTACACCTTC
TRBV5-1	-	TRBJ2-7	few	CAGLYEQYF	TGCGCCGGACTCTACGAGCAGTACTTC
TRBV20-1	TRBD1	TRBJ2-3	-	CSARLSPLQGDKVF	TGCAGTGCTAGACTAAGTCCCCTTCAGGGGGATAAAGTCTTT
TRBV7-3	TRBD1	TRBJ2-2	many	CASSSQGITGELFF	TGTGCCAGCAGCTCACAGGGGATCACCGGGGAGCTGTTTTTT
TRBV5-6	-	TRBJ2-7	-	CASSWRARNEQYF	TGTGCCAGCAGCTGGAGAGCACGGAACGAGCAGTACTTC
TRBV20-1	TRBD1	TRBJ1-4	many	CSASQGEEEKLFF	TGCAGTGCGTCTCAGGGGGAAGAAGAAAAACTGTTTTTT
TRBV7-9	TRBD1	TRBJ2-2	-	CASSYGQGRTGELFF	TGTGCCAGCAGCTATGGACAGGGTCGGACCGGGGAGCTGTTTTTT
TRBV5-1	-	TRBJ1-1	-	CASSLGDVAEAFF	TGCGCCAGCAGCCTTGGGGACGTCGCTGAAGCTTTCTTT
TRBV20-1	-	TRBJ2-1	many	CSAPPPGRFYNEQFF	TGCAGTGCTCCTCCTCCCGGCCGGTTTTACAATGAGCAGTTCTTC
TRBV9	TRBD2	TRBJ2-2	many	CASSDVAGAFNTGELFF	TGTGCCAGCAGCGACGTAGCGGGGGCCTTCAACACCGGGGAGCTGTTTTTT
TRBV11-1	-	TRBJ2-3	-	CASSFGQKITDTQYF	TGTGCCAGCAGCTTCGGACAGAAAATCACAGATACGCAGTATTTT
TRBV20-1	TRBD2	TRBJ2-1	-	CSAQPGLAGGGSSYNEQFF	TGCAGTGCGCAGCCGGGACTAGCGGGGGGAGGAAGCTCCTACAATGAGCAGTTCTTC
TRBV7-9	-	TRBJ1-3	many	CASSLEGSHTIYF	TGTGCCAGCAGCTTAGAGGGGTCGCACACCATATATTTT
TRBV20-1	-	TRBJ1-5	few	CSASDRQNQPQHF	TGCAGTGCTAGCGACAGGCAGAATCAGCCCCAGCATTTT
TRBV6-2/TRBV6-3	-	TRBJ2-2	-	CASSYPRDGELFF	TGTGCCAGCAGTTATCCACGGGACGGGGAGCTGTTTTTT
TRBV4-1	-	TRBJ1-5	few	CASSHGGSRGGNQPQHF	TGCGCCAGCAGCCACGGGGGATCCCGGGGGGGAAATCAGCCCCAGCATTTT